Below, 15 T cell receptor beta chains from the same sample are listed, as sequenced in a study of blood T cell repertoires in COVID-19. Libraries were prepared by immunoSEQ multiplex PCR; TCRdb keeps only in-frame clonotypes and omits some of them. The data show around 320,000 clones, nearly 90% seen once. The sample taken for sequencing was PBMCs or T cells enriched from blood (not recorded which). The receptors were gathered from a woman aged 45 to 65 who had been exposed to COVID-19.

The J gene is TRBJ2-3, the V gene TRBV2, with 9 nucleotides matching TRBD2. CDR3 size: 17 residues. Looked up from germline, CDR1 is SNHLY and CDR2 is FYNNEI. The junction had 10 bases not matched to a gene; V was cut back by 6 bases and J by 0 bases. The CDR3 protein is CASSPPPSGVSTDTQYF. DNA of the CDR3: TGTGCCAGCAGCCCGCCACCTAGCGGGGTTAGCACAGATACGCAGTATTTT.

The V and J genes are TRBV15 and TRBJ2-3; D perhaps matches TRBD2 (6 bases). Trimming removed 3 bases at V and 4 bases at J, with 8 bases between. The CDR3 runs to 13 residues. Germline V gives CDR1 LNHNV, CDR2 YYDKDF (reference sequence). CDR3 nucleotide sequence: TGTGCCACCAGCAGCCGACTAGCAGATACGCAGTATTTT. Translation gives CATSSRLADTQYF.

This chain links TRBV18 with TRBJ1-1; possible D gene TRBD1, 6 bases. The CDR3 runs to 13 residues. Looked up from germline, CDR1 is KGHSH and CDR2 is LQKENI. Trimming took 8 bases from V and 1 from J, leaving 11 bases between them. The CDR3 nucleotides read TGTGCCAGCCTCCAGGGGCCGAACACTGAAGCTTTCTTT. Translating gives CASLQGPNTEAFF.

Here the CDR3 DNA reads TGTGCCAGCAGCTTGGTTACGGGACTCGCGGGGGAGACCCAGTACTTC. Amino acids: CASSLVTGLAGETQYF. The J gene is TRBJ2-5, the V gene TRBV5-4; D is perhaps TRBD2 (6 bases). The CDR3 totals 16 residues. The V gene lost 0 bases and the J gene lost 5 bases, with 17 bases spanning the gap. In germline, CDR1 is SGHNT, CDR2 YYREEE (reference sequence).

J is TRBJ2-7 and V is TRBV6-1; D gene ambiguous. The length of the CDR3 is 13 residues. V was trimmed by 2 bases and J by 2 bases, leaving 7 bases between them. CDR1 is MNHNS and CDR2 is SASEGT in the germline V gene. CDR3 DNA sequence: TGTGCCAGCAGTGAACTTACAGCCTACGAGCAGTACTTC. Translated, it gives CASSELTAYEQYF.

The table lists this clone with a count of one. V is TRBV3-1 (or the pseudogene TRBV3-2) and J is TRBJ2-2, with a possible D match to TRBD2 (6 bases). The V end was cut by 5 bases, the J end by 1 base, with 11 bases between. This CDR3 is 15 amino acids long. Germline V lookup: CDR1 LGHDT, CDR2 YNNKEL (reference sequence). As DNA, the CDR3 is TGTGCCAGCAGCTATAGCGGATTGAACACCGGGGAGCTGTTTTTT. Protein product: CASSYSGLNTGELFF.

V and J are TRBV30 and TRBJ1-4, with TRBD1 matching 9 bases. The V gene end was trimmed by 3 bases and the J gene end by 0 bases; junction bases not matched to a gene: 5. The germline V gene has CDR1 GTSNPN and CDR2 SVGIG (reference sequence). The CDR3 sequence is 16 residues long. CDR3 bases: TGTGCCTGGAGGGCGAGACAGGGGGCAACTAATGAAAAACTGTTTTTT. This gives the protein CAWRARQGATNEKLFF.

This chain connects TRBV19 to TRBJ1-3; the D gene is possibly TRBD1 (5 bases). Per germline, CDR1 LNHDA and CDR2 SQIVND (reference sequence). There are 13 residues in the CDR3. Written as DNA, the CDR3 is TGTGCTACCGGGGGGTTTACTGGAAACACCATATATTTT. This translates into CATGGFTGNTIYF.

J is TRBJ1-1 and V is TRBV6-5; tentative D call: TRBD1 (6 bases). The germline V gene encodes CDR1 MNHEY and CDR2 SVGAGI. Trimming stripped 8 bases from V and 1 base from J, with 11 bases between. This CDR3 is built from 13 residues. Here the CDR3 reads CASGGQPNTEAFF. In DNA, the CDR3 is TGTGCCAGCGGAGGACAGCCGAACACTGAAGCTTTCTTT.

This clone was recorded once. The chain links TRBV24-1 to TRBJ1-4, with D perhaps TRBD1 (5 bases). This CDR3 is built from 16 residues. Trimming shortened V by 5 bases and J by 4 bases, and 16 bases separated the two germline ends. Per the germline V gene, CDR1 is KGHDR and CDR2 is SFDVKD. The CDR3 loop is CATSASRGGDNEKLFF. In DNA form, the CDR3 reads TGTGCCACCAGTGCCTCTCGGGGGGGAGATAATGAAAAACTGTTTTTT.

V usage is TRBV11-2 and J usage is TRBJ1-1; D is uncertain. The CDR3 is 16 residues long. CDR1 SGHAT and CDR2 FQNNGV come from the germline V gene. Trimming left V 5 bases short and J 0 bases short, with 16 bases between. DNA for the CDR3: TGTGCCAGCAGCCCCTCTTCTGGGCAAATGAACACTGAAGCTTTCTTT. It codes for CASSPSSGQMNTEAFF.

V usage is TRBV5-1 and J usage is TRBJ2-7; 8 nucleotides match TRBD1. J lost 9 bases, V lost 9 bases, and 14 bases had no gene match. Germline-derived CDR1 and CDR2 are SGHRS and YFSETQ. The CDR3 sequence is 13 residues long. CDR3 region: CATRAGQASRQYF. DNA for the CDR3: TGCGCCACCCGCGCGGGACAGGCCTCCAGGCAGTACTTC.

The chain is built from TRBV5-1 and TRBJ2-2, with D perhaps TRBD1 (6 bases). Germline V CDR1 and CDR2: SGHRS, YFSETQ. The CDR3 consists of 14 residues. V lost 3 bases, J lost 4 bases, and 10 bases lay in between. CDR3 residues: CASSSTGLTGELFF. CDR3 DNA sequence: TGCGCCAGCAGCTCGACAGGTCTCACCGGGGAGCTGTTTTTT.

The J gene is TRBJ2-2, the V gene TRBV4-1, with 14 bases that match TRBD2. Trimming at V came to 4 bases and at J to 0 bases, leaving 7 bases not matched to a gene. This CDR3 spans 19 amino acids. Germline V gene sequence: CDR1 MGHRA, CDR2 YSYEKL. The DNA of the CDR3 is TGCGCCAGCAGCCCCCAAGGGACTAGCGGGGGAACGAACACCGGGGAGCTGTTTTTT. Protein product: CASSPQGTSGGTNTGELFF.

This chain uses TRBV2 with TRBJ2-5; 7 bases line up with TRBD2. The CDR3 is 17 residues long. With V trimmed by 1 base and J by 1 base, 9 bases remained unmatched. The germline V gene has CDR1 SNHLY and CDR2 FYNNEI. This CDR3 is CASSEGFGRALQETQYF. As DNA, the CDR3 is TGTGCCAGCAGTGAAGGGTTTGGGAGGGCCCTCCAAGAGACCCAGTACTTC. The full variable domain, rest sourced from reference TRBV2 and TRBJ2-5, is EPEVTQTPSHQVTQMGQEVILRCVPISNHLYFYWYRQILGQKVEFLVSFYNNEISEKSEIFDDQFSVERPDGSNFTLKIRSTKLEDSAMYFCASSEGFGRALQETQYFGPGTRLLVL.